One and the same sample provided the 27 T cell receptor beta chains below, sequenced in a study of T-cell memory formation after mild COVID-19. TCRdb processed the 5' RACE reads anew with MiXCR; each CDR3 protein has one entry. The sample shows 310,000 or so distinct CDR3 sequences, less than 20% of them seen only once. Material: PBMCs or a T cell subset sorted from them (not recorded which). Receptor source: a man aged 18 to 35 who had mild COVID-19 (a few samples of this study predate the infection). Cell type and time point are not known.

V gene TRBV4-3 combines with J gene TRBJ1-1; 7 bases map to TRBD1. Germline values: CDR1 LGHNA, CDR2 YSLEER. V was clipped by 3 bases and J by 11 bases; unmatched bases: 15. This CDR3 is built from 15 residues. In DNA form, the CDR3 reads TGCGCCAGCAGCCAGGATGGTTCAGGGGGATCGAGGGCTTTCTTT. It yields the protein CASSQDGSGGSRAFF.

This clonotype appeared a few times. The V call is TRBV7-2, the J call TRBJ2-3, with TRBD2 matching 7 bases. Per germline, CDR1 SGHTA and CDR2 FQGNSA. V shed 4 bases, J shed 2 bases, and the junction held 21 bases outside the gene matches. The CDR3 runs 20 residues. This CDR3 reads CASSSRFVKAELADTDTQYF. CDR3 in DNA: TGTGCCAGCAGCTCCCGTTTTGTCAAGGCGGAGCTAGCGGACACAGATACGCAGTATTTT.

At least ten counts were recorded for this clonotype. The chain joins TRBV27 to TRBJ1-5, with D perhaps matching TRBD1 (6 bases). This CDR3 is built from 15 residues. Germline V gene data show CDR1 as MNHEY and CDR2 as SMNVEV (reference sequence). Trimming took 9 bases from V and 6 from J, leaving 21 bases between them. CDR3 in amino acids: CARYSEQGSFQPQHF. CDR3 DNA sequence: TGTGCCAGATACTCCGAACAGGGCTCGTTTCAGCCCCAGCATTTT.

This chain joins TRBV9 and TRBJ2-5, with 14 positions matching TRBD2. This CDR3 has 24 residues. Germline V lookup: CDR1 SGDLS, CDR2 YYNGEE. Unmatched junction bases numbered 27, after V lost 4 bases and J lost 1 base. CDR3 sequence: CASSPIFAPGTSGGNRHFQETQYF. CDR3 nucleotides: TGTGCCAGCAGCCCAATATTCGCCCCCGGGACTAGCGGGGGAAATAGACACTTCCAAGAGACCCAGTACTTC.

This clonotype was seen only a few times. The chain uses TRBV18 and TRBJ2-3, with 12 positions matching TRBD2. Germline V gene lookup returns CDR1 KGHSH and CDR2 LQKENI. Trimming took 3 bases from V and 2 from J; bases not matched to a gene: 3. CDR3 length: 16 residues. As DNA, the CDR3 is TGTGCCAGCTCACCTGGACTAGCGGGGACCACAGATACGCAGTATTTT. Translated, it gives CASSPGLAGTTDTQYF.

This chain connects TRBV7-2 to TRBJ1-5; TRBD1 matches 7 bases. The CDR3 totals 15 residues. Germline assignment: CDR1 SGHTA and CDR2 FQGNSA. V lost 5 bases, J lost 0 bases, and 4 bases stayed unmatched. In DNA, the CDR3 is TGTGCCAGCAGCCCAGGGGGTGATAGCAATCAGCCCCAGCATTTT. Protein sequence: CASSPGGDSNQPQHF.

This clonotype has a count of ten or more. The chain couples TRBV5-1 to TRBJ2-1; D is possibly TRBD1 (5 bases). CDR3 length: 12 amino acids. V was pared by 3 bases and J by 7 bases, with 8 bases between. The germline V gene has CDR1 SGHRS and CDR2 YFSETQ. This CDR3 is CASSWGSNEQFF. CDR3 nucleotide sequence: TGCGCCAGCAGCTGGGGCTCTAATGAGCAGTTCTTC. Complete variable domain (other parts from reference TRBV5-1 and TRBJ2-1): KAGVTQTPRYLIKTRGQQVTLSCSPISGHRSVSWYQQTPGQGLQFLFEYFSETQRNKGNFPGRFSGRQFSNSRSEMNVSTLELGDSALYLCASSWGSNEQFFGPGTRLTVL.

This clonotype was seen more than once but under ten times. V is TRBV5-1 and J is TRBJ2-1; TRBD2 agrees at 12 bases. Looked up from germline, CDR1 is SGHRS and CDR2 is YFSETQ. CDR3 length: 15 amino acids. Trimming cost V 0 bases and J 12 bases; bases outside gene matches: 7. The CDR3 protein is CASSLGLAGGPVQFF. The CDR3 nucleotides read TGCGCCAGCAGCTTGGGTCTAGCGGGGGGGCCGGTGCAGTTCTTC.

The chain's CDR3 is CASSIQGTGTFF. In nucleotides, the CDR3 is TGCGCCAGCAGCATCCAGGGAACGGGGACTTTCTTT. The chain couples TRBV5-1 to TRBJ1-1; D is perhaps TRBD1 (5 bases). Germline CDR1 is SGHRS and CDR2 is YFSETQ. The CDR3 contains 12 residues. V was shortened by 4 bases and J by 12 bases, with 16 bases between the two germline ends.

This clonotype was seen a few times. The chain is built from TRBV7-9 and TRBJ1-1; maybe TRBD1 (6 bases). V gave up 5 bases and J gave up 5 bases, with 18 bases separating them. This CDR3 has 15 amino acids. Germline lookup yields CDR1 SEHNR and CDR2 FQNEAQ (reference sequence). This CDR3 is CASSAKQGLRTEAFF. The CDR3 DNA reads TGTGCCAGCAGCGCAAAACAGGGACTTCGAACTGAAGCTTTCTTT. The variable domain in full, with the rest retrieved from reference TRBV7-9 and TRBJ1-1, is DTGVSQNPRHKITKRGQNVTFRCDPISEHNRLYWYRQTLGQGPEFLTYFQNEAQLEKSRLLSDRFSAERPKGSFSTLEIQRTEQGDSAMYLCASSAKQGLRTEAFFGQGTRLTVV.

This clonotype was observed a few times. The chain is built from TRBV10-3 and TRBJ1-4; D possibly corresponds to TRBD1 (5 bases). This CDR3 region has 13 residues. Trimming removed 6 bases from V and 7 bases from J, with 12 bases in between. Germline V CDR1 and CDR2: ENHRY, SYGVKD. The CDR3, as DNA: TGTGCCATCAGCTCGGGGGTTGGTGAAAAACTGTTTTTT. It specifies CAISSGVGEKLFF.

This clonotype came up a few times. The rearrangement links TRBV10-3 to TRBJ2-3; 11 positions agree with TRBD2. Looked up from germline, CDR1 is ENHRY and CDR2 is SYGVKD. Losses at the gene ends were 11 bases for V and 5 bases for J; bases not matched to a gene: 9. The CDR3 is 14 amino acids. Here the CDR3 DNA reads TGTGCCGCCCAGACTAGCGGGGAGGTAGATACGCAGTATTTT. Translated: CAAQTSGEVDTQYF.

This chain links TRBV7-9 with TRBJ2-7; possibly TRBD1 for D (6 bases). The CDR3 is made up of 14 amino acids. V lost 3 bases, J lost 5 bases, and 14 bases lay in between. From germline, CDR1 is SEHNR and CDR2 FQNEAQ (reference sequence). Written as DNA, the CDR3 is TGTGCCAGCAGCTTGGGTCCAGGGGACCACGAGCAGTACGTC. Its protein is CASSLGPGDHEQYV.

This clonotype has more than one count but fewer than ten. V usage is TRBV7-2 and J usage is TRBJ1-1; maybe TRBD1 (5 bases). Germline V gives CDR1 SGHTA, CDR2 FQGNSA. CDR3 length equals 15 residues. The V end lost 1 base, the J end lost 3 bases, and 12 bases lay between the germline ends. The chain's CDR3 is CASSLVSGTYTEAFF. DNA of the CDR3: TGTGCCAGCAGCTTAGTTTCGGGGACTTACACTGAAGCTTTCTTT.

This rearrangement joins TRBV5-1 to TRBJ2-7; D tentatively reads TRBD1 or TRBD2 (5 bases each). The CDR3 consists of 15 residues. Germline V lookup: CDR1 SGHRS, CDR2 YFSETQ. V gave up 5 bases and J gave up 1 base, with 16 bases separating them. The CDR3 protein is CASSNYPGPSYEQYF. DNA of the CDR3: TGCGCCAGCAGTAACTACCCGGGACCTTCCTACGAGCAGTACTTC.

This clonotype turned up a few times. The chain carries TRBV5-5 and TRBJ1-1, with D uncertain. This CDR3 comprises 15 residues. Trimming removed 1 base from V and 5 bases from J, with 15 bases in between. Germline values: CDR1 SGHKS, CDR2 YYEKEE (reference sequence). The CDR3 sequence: CASSLHGSLTTEAFF. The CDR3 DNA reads TGTGCCAGCAGCTTGCACGGGAGTCTTACTACTGAAGCTTTCTTT.

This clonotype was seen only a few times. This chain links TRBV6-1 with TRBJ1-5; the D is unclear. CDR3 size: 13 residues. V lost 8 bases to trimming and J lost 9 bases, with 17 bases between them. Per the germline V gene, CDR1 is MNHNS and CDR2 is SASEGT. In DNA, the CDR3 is TGTGCCAGCGTGGTGTCAGACCTTACGCCCCAGCATTTT. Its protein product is CASVVSDLTPQHF.

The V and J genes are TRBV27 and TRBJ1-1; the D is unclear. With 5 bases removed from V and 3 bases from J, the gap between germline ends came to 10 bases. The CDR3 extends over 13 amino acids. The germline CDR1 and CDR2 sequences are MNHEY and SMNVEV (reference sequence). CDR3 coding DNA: TGTGCCAGCAGTCTGACGGCCCACACTGAAGCTTTCTTT. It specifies CASSLTAHTEAFF.

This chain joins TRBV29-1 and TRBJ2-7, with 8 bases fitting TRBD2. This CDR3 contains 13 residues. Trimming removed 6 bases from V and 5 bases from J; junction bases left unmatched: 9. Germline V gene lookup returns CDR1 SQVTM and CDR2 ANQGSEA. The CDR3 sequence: CSVGLVGPHEQYF. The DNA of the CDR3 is TGCAGCGTGGGACTAGTGGGCCCCCACGAGCAGTACTTC.

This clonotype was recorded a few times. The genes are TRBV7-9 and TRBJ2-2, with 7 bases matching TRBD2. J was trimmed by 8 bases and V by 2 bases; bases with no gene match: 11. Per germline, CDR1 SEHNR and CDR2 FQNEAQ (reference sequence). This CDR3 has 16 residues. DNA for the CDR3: TGTGCCAGCAGCTTATCAGCGGGGAGTTCTAATGGGGAGCTGTTTTTT. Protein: CASSLSAGSSNGELFF. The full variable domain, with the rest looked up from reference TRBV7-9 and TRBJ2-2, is DTGVSQNPRHKITKRGQNVTFRCDPISEHNRLYWYRQTLGQGPEFLTYFQNEAQLEKSRLLSDRFSAERPKGSFSTLEIQRTEQGDSAMYLCASSLSAGSSNGELFFGEGSRLTVL.

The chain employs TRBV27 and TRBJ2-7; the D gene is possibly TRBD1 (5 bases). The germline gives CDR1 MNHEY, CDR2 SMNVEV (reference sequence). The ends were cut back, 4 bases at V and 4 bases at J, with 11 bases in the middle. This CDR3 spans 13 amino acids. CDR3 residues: CASSWEQDYEQYV. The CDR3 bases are TGTGCCAGCAGTTGGGAACAGGATTACGAGCAGTACGTC.

This chain's CDR3 is CASSGTGGYGQPQHF. The CDR3, as DNA: TGTGCCAGTAGTGGGACAGGGGGCTACGGTCAGCCCCAGCATTTT. The V gene is TRBV19, the J gene TRBJ1-5; 12 positions agree with TRBD1. CDR3 length: 15 residues. CDR1 LNHDA and CDR2 SQIVND come from the germline V gene (reference sequence). The ends lost 5 bases at V and 6 bases at J; junction bases unmatched: 5.

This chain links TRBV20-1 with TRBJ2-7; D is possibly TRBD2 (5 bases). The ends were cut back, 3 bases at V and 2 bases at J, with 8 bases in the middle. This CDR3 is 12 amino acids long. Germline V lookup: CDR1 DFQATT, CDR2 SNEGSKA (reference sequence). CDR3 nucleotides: TGCAGTGCTAGGGTCGGGACCTACGAGCAGTACGTC. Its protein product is CSARVGTYEQYV.

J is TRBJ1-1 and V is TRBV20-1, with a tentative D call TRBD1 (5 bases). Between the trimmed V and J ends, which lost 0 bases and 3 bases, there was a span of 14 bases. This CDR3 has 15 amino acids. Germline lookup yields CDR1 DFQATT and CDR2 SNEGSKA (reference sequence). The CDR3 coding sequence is TGCAGTGCTAGAGATCTTAAGGGGTCCCACACTGAAGCTTTCTTT. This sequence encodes CSARDLKGSHTEAFF.

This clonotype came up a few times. The CDR3 loop reads CASSPRPSGGQREQFF. The CDR3 nucleotides are TGTGCCAGCAGCCCGCGGCCGAGCGGGGGGCAGCGTGAGCAGTTCTTC. The V and J genes are TRBV14 and TRBJ2-1; 9 nucleotides align to TRBD2. The CDR3 is 16 residues long. Trimming cost V 4 bases and J 9 bases; bases outside gene matches: 13. Germline V CDR1 and CDR2: SGHDN, FVKESK.

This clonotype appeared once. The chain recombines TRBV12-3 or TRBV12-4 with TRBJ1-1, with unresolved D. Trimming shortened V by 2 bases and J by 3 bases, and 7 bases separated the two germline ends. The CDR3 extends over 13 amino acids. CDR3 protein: CASSLSQYTEAFF. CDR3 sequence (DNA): TGTGCCAGCAGTTTAAGTCAGTACACTGAAGCTTTCTTT.

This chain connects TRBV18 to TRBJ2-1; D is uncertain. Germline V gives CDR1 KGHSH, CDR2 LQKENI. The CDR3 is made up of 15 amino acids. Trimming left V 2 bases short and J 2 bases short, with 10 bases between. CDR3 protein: CASSPKGLAYNEQFF. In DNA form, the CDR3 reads TGTGCCAGCTCACCAAAGGGATTGGCCTACAATGAGCAGTTCTTC.